The TCR beta chain under discussion was sequenced for a study of OX40 agonist ivuxolimab in advanced cancers. Across the whole study: Ivuxolimab is an agonistic anti-OX40 (CD134) antibody, and patients were treated with it.

Repertoires were generated with immunoSEQ multiplex PCR, while TCRdb's copy carries only in-frame clones and drops some. The sample records tens of thousands of clones, about 93% being singletons. Study-level findings and limits: Relative to CD4+, CD8+ T cells held more expanded clones on average. Clonal expansion by week 6 occurred in CD4+ and CD8+ blood T cells (at 0.1 to 3.0 mg/kg).

A remark on this clone: The antigen is unknown.

Blood specimens came from baseline, cycle 4 day 1, and cycle 7 day 1. The clonotype comes from an adult with an advanced solid tumor such as melanoma, head and neck, liver or kidney cancer. The material was CD4+ or CD8+ T cells sorted from blood, obtained in a trial of the OX40 agonist ivuxolimab.

DNA for the CDR3: TGTGCCACCAGCCCCTCCCGACAGAACACTGAAGCTTTCTTT. Translated, it gives CATSPSRQNTEAFF. The rearrangement uses TRBV15 and TRBJ1-1; no firm D call. The V gene's germline CDR1 is LNHNV and CDR2 YYDKDF (reference sequence). Trimming left V 5 bases short and J 1 base short, with 11 bases between. The length of the CDR3 is 14 residues.